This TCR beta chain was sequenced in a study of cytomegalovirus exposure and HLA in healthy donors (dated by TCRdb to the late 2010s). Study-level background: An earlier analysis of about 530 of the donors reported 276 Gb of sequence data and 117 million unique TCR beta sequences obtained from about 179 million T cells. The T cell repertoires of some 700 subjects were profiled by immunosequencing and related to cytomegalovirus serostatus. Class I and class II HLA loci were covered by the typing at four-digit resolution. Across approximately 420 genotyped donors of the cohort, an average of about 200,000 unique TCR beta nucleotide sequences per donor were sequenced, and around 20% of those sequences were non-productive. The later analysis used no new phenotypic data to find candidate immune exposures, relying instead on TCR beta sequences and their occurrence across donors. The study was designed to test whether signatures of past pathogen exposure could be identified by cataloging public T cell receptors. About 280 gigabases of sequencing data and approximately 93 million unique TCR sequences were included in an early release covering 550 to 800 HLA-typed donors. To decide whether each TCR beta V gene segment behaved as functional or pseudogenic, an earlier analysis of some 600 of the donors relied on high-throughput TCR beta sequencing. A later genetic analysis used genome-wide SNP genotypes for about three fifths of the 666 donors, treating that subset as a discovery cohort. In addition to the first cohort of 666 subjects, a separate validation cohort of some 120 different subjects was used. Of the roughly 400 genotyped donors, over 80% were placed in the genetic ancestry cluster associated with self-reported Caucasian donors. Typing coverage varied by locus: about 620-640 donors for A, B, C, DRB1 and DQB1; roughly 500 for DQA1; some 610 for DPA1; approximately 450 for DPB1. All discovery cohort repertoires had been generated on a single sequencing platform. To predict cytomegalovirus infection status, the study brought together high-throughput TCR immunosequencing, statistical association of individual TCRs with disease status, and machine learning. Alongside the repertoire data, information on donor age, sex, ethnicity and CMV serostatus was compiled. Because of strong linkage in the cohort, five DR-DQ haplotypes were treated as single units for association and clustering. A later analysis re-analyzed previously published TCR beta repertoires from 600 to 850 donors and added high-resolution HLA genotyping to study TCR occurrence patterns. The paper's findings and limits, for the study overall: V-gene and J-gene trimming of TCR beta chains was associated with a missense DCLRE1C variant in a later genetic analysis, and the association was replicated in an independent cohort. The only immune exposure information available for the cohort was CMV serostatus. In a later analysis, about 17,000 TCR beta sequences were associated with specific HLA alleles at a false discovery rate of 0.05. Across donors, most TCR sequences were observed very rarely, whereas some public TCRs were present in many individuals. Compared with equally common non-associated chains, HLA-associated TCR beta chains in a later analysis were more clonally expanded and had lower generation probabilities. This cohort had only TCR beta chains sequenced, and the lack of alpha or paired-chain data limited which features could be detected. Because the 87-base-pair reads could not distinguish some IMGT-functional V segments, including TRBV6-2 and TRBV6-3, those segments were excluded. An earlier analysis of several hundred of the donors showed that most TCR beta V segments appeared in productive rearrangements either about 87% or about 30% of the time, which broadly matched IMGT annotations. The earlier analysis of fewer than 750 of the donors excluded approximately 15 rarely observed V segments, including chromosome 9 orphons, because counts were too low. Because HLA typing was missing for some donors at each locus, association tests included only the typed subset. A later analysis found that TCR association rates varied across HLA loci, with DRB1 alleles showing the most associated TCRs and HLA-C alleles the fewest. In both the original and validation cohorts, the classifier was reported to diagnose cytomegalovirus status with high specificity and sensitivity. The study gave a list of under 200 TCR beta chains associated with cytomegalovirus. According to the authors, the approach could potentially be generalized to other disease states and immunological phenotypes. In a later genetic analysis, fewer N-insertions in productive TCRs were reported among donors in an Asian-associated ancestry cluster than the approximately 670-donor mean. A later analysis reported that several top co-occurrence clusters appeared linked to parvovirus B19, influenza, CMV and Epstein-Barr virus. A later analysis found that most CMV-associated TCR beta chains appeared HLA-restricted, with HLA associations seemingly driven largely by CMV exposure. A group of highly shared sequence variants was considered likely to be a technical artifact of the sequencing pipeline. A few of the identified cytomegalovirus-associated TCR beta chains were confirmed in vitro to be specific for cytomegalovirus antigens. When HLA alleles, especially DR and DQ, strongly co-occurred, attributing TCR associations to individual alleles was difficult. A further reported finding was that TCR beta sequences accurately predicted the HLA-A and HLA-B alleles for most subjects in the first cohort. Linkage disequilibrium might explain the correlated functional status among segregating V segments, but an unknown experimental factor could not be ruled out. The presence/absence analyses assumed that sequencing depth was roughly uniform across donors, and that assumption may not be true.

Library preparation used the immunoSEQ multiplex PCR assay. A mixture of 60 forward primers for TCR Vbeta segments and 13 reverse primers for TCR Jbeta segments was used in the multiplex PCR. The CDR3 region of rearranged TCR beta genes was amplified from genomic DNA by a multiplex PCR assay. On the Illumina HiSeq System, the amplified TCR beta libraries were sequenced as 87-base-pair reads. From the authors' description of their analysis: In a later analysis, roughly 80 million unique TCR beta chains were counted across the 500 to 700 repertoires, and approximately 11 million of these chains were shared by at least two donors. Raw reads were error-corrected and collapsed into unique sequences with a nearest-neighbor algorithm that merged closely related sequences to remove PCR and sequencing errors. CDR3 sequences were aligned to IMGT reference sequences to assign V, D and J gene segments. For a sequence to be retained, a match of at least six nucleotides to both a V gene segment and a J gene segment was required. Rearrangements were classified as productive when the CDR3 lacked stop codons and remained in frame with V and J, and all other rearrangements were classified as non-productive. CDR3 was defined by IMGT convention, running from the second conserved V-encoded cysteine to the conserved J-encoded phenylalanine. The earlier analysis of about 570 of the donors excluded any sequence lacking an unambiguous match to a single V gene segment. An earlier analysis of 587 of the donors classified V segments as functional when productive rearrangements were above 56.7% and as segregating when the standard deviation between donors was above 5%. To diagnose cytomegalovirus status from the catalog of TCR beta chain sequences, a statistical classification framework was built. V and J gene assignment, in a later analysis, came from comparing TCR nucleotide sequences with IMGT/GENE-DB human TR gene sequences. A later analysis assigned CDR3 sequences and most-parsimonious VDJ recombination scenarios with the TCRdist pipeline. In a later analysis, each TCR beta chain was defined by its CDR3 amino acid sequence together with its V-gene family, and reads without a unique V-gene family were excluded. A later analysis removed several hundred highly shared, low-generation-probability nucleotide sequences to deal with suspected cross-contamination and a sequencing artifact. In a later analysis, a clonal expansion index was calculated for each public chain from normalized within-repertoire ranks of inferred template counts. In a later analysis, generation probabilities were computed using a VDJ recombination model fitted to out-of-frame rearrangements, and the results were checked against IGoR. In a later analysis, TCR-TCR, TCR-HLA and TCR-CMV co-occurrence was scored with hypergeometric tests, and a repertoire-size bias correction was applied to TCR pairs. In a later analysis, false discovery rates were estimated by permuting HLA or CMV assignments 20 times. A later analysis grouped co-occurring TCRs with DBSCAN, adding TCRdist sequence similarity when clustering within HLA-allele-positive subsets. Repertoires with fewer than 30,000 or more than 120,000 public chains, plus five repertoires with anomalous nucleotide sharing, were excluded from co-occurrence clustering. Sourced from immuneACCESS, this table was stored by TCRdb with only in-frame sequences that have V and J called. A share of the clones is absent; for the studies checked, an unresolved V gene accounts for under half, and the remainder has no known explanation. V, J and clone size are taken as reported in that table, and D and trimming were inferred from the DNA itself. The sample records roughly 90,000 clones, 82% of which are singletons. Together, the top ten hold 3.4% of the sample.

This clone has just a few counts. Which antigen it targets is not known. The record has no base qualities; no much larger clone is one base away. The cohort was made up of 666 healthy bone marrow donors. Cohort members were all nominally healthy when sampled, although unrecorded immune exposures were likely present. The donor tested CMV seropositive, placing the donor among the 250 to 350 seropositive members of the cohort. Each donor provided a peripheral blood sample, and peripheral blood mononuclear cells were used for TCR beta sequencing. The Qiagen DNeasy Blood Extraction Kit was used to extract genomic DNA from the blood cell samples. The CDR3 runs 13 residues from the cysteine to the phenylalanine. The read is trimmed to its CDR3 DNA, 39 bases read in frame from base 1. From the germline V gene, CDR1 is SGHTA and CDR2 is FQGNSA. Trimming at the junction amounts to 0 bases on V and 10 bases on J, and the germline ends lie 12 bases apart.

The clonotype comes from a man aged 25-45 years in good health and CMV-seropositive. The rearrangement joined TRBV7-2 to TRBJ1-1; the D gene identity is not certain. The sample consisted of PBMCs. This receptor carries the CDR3 CASSLAPETPAFF. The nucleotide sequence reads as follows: TGTGCCAGCAGCTTAGCCCCAGAGACTCCAGCTTTCTTT.